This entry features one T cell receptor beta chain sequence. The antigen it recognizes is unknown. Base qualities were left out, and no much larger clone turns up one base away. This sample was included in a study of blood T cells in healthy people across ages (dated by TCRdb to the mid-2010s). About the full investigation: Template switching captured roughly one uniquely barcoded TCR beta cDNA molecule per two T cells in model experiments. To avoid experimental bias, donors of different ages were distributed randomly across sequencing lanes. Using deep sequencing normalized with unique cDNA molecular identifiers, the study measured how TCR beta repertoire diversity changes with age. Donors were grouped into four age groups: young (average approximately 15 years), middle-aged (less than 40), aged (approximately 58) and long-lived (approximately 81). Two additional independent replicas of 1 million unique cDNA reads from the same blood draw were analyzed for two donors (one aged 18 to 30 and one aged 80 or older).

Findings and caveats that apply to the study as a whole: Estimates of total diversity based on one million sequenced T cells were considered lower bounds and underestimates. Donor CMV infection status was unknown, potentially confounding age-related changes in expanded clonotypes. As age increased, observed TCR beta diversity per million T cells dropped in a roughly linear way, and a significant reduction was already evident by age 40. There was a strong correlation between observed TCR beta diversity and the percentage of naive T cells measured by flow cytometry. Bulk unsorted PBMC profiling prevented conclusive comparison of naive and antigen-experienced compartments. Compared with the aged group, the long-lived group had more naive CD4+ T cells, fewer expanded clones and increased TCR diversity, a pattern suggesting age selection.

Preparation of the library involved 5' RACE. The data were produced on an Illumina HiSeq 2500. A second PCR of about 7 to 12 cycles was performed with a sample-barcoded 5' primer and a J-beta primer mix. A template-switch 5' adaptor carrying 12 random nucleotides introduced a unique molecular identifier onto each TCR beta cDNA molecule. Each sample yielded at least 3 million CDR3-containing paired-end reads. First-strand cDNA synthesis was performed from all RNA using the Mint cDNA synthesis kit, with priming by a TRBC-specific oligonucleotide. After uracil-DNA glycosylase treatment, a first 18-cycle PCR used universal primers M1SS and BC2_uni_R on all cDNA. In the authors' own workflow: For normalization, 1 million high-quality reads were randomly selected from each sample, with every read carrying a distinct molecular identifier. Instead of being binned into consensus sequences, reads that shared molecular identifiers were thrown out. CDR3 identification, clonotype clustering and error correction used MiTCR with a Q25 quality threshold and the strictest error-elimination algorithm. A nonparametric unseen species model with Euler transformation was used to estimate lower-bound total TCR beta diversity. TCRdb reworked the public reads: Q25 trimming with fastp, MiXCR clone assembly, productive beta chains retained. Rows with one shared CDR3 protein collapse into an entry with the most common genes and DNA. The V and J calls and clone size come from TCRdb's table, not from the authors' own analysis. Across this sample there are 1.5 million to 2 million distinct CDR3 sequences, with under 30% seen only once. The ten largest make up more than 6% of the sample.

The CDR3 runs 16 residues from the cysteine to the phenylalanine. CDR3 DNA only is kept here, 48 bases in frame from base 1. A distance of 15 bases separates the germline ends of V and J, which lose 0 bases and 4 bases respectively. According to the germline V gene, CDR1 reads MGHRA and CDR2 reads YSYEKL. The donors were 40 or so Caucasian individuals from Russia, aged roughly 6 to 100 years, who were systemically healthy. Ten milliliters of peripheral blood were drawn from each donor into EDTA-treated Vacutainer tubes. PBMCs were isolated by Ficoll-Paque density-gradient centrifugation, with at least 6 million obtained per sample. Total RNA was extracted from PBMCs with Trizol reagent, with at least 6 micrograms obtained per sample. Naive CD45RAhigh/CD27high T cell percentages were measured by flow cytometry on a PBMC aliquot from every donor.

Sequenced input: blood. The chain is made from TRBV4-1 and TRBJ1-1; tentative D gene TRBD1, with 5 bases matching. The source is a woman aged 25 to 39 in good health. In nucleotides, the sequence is TGCGCCAGCAGCCAAGATTTCGGGGCCGTAAGCACTGAAGCTTTCTTT. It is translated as CASSQDFGAVSTEAFF.